This T cell receptor (beta chain) is from a study of T cells after posttransplantation cyclophosphamide. In germline, CDR1 is SEHNR, CDR2 FQNEAQ (reference sequence). The CDR3 is 14 amino acids. V was clipped by 7 bases and J by 1 base, with 11 bases between them. Busulfan-fludarabine conditioning, marrow transplant, and cyclophosphamide on days +3 and +4 were administered. Findings of the study overall: Donor-recipient repertoire similarity was low at 1-2 months, rising over year one. TRB clonality was highly associated with recipient CMV seropositivity and reactivation.

Profiled with immunoSEQ multiplex PCR; TCRdb holds only in-frame clones, not every one. The sample holds around 2,900 clones, around 62% seen once. On this clone: Its antigen is not identified.

The chain is built from TRBV7-9 and TRBJ2-1, with unresolved D. The starting material was PBMCs, obtained 30 days after allogeneic stem cell transplant with posttransplant cyclophosphamide. The clonotype was recovered from a male patient between 60 and 69 years old who received an allogeneic stem cell transplant from a related donor and was CMV-positive. Some T cells may arise from the graft donor. Here the CDR3 DNA reads TGTGCCAGCATGGCTCCAAAGTCCTACAATGAGCAGTTCTTC. Amino acid sequence: CASMAPKSYNEQFF.